The 32 T cell receptor beta chains below come from one sample, sequenced in a study of OX40 agonist ivuxolimab in advanced cancers. Sequencing was performed with immunoSEQ multiplex PCR; in TCRdb, only in-frame clones are kept and a portion is missing. The table includes about 64,000 clones, 85% to 95% detected once. Source: CD4+ or CD8+ T cells sorted from blood, taken in a trial of the OX40 agonist ivuxolimab. The receptors stem from an adult with an advanced solid tumor such as melanoma, head and neck, liver or kidney cancer.

The rearrangement joins TRBV5-4 to TRBJ2-2, with a tentative D call TRBD2 (5 bases). There are 14 residues in the CDR3. Germline CDR1 is SGHNT and CDR2 is YYREEE (reference sequence). The V end lost 0 bases, the J end lost 7 bases, and 10 bases lay between the germline ends. The CDR3 loop reads CASSLGLAGGELFF. Written as DNA, the CDR3 is TGTGCCAGCAGCTTGGGGCTAGCCGGCGGGGAGCTGTTTTTT.

The chain combines TRBV18 with TRBJ2-3; D is unclear. CDR3 length: 15 residues. Germline V gene lookup returns CDR1 KGHSH and CDR2 LQKENI. The V end was cut by 2 bases, the J end by 4 bases, with 13 bases between. The chain's CDR3 is CASSPTSIAADTQYF. The CDR3 nucleotides read TGTGCCAGCTCACCAACATCGATTGCTGCAGATACGCAGTATTTT.

The chain joins TRBV19 to TRBJ1-4; unclear D gene. The length of the CDR3 is 14 residues. The V gene's germline CDR1 is LNHDA and CDR2 SQIVND (reference sequence). V was shortened by 1 base and J by 3 bases, with 6 bases between the two germline ends. DNA of the CDR3: TGTGCCAGTAGTATAGGGGTAGCTAATGAAAAACTGTTTTTT. Translation gives CASSIGVANEKLFF.

This clone was found once. This chain links TRBV11-3 with TRBJ2-7; possibly TRBD2 for D (5 bases). V was clipped by 5 bases and J by 6 bases, with 8 bases between them. The CDR3 consists of 11 residues. CDR1 is SGHNT and CDR2 is YENEEA in the germline V gene. DNA for the CDR3: TGTGCCAGCAGCGCGGGCGGCGAGCAGTACTTC. Translating gives CASSAGGEQYF.

The chain is built from TRBV21-1 and TRBJ2-7; the D segment call TRBD2 is taken from the table without a DNA check. TRBV21-1 is a documented pseudogene. The CDR3 runs to 18 residues. The CDR3 here is CASSKNSLGTVSSYEQYF. CDR3 coding DNA: TGTGCCAGCAGCAAAAATTCGCTAGGAACTGTGAGCTCCTACGAGCAGTACTTC.

The genes are TRBV11-2 and TRBJ2-3; tentative D call: TRBD2 (6 bases). Trimming took off 7 bases at V and 8 bases at J, with 19 bases between the two ends. The germline CDR1 and CDR2 sequences are SGHAT and FQNNGV. CDR3 size: 14 residues. The CDR3 region has the DNA TGTGCCAGCACGATGGGTAGGGACTTAGGTACGCAGTATTTT. Its translation: CASTMGRDLGTQYF.

This clone was recorded a few times. The chain recombines TRBV7-9 with TRBJ2-1; 8 nucleotides line up with TRBD1. There are 15 residues in the CDR3. The germline gives CDR1 SEHNR, CDR2 FQNEAQ (reference sequence). V dropped 5 bases and J dropped 8; count of bases not matched to a gene: 11. The CDR3, as DNA: TGTGCCAGCAGCGCCCAGGGGACAGGAGGGGATGAGCAGTTCTTC. Its protein product is CASSAQGTGGDEQFF. The entire variable domain, with the rest obtained from reference TRBV7-9 and TRBJ2-1, is as follows: DTGVSQNPRHKITKRGQNVTFRCDPISEHNRLYWYRQTLGQGPEFLTYFQNEAQLEKSRLLSDRFSAERPKGSFSTLEIQRTEQGDSAMYLCASSAQGTGGDEQFFGPGTRLTVL.

J is TRBJ1-4 and V is TRBV6-5; D is unclear. Trimming left V 2 bases short and J 8 bases short, with 15 bases between. CDR1 and CDR2 (germline): MNHEY, SVGAGI. There are 15 residues in the CDR3. The CDR3 DNA reads TGTGCCAGCAGTTACCGGCAGCCAGCCGGGGAAAAACTGTTTTTT. This sequence encodes CASSYRQPAGEKLFF.

The V and J genes are TRBV5-5 and TRBJ1-2; maybe TRBD1 (5 bases). The V gene lost 1 base and the J gene lost 12 bases, with 13 bases spanning the gap. Germline V lookup: CDR1 SGHKS, CDR2 YYEKEE (reference sequence). The CDR3 loop spans 12 amino acids. CDR3 in amino acids: CASSLLLGRNTF. In DNA, the CDR3 is TGTGCCAGCAGCTTGTTGCTGGGACGAAACACCTTC.

This clone was recorded only once. V gene TRBV5-4 combines with J gene TRBJ2-7; 7 bases are shared with TRBD2. The CDR3 sequence is 17 residues long. Unmatched junction bases numbered 12, after V lost 3 bases and J lost 0 bases. CDR1 and CDR2 from the germline V gene are SGHNT and YYREEE (reference sequence). CDR3 amino acids: CASSSPEGLKSSYEQYF. The CDR3 DNA reads as TGTGCCAGCAGCTCGCCAGAGGGACTAAAGAGCTCCTACGAGCAGTACTTC.

The chain has TRBV11-2 and TRBJ2-5, with unresolved D. Germline values: CDR1 SGHAT, CDR2 FQNNGV. The V end lost 4 bases, the J end lost 4 bases, and 13 bases lay between the germline ends. This CDR3 is 14 amino acids long. CDR3 in amino acids: CASSSKGYLETQYF. DNA for the CDR3: TGTGCCAGCAGCTCAAAGGGATATCTAGAGACCCAGTACTTC.

This clone was detected once. This chain connects TRBV7-7 to TRBJ2-5, with 7 bases fitting TRBD2. Germline trimming cut 5 bases from V and 5 bases from J; bases unmatched to any gene: 17. The CDR3 sequence is 17 residues long. CDR1 is SSHAT, CDR2 FNYEAQ, per germline (reference sequence). The CDR3 DNA follows: TGTGCCAGCAGCCCCCAGCCCATACTAGAGGGAGGGGAGACCCAGTACTTC. Translating gives CASSPQPILEGGETQYF. Looking up the rest from reference TRBV7-7 and TRBJ2-5 gives the full variable domain: GAGVSQSPRYKVTKRGQDVTLRCDPISSHATLYWYQQALGQGPEFLTYFNYEAQPDKSGLPSDRFSAERPEGSISTLTIQRTEQRDSAMYRCASSPQPILEGGETQYFGPGTRLLVL.

The chain combines TRBV9 with TRBJ2-2, with a weak D call TRBD1 (5 bases). CDR3 size: 14 residues. With 0 bases removed from V and 6 bases from J, the gap between germline ends came to 9 bases. The germline gives CDR1 SGDLS, CDR2 YYNGEE. The CDR3 nucleotides read TGTGCCAGCAGCGTAGACTCAGGGCCCGGGGAGCTGTTTTTT. Translation gives CASSVDSGPGELFF.

This clone was seen a single time. J is TRBJ1-6 and V is TRBV6-5; D is ambiguous. The V gene's germline CDR1 is MNHEY and CDR2 SVGAGI. The germline V and J ends were trimmed by 10 bases and 0 bases, with 10 bases remaining between them. The CDR3 runs 14 residues. The CDR3, as DNA: TGTGCCACTCAAGACCGCTCCTATAATTCACCCCTCCACTTT. Protein product: CATQDRSYNSPLHF.

The J gene is TRBJ2-2, the V gene TRBV5-1; a weak D match, TRBD2 (6 bases). Germline V gene lookup returns CDR1 SGHRS and CDR2 YFSETQ. With 4 bases removed from V and 6 bases from J, the gap between germline ends came to 19 bases. The CDR3 has 16 amino acids. The CDR3 sequence: CASSLTGGVESGELFF. In DNA form, the CDR3 reads TGCGCCAGCAGCCTCACCGGCGGGGTCGAGTCCGGGGAGCTGTTTTTT.

This clone was counted between two and nine times. The genes are TRBV14 and TRBJ1-1, with unresolved D. Germline CDR1 is SGHDN and CDR2 is FVKESK. This CDR3 is built from 13 residues. Trimming cost V 6 bases and J 0 bases, with 8 bases left between them. CDR3 nucleotide sequence: TGTGCCAGCAGTTCCGACCTGAACACTGAAGCTTTCTTT. The encoded protein is CASSSDLNTEAFF.

This chain links TRBV5-5 with TRBJ2-7, with 7 bases aligning to TRBD2. The germline V gene encodes CDR1 SGHKS and CDR2 YYEKEE (reference sequence). This CDR3 contains 17 residues. The J segment lost 3 bases and the V segment lost 4 bases, leaving 16 bases of the junction unmatched. This CDR3 reads CASSAPTSPVAFYEQYF. The CDR3 nucleotides read TGTGCCAGCAGCGCTCCGACTAGCCCGGTGGCTTTCTACGAGCAGTACTTC.

Written as DNA, the CDR3 is TGCGCCAGCAGCCCCGGACTAGCGGGCTCCTACGAGCAGTACTTC. Translation: CASSPGLAGSYEQYF. The chain has TRBV4-3 and TRBJ2-7; 11 positions agree with TRBD2. This CDR3 has 15 amino acids. Germline assignment: CDR1 LGHNA and CDR2 YSLEER. The V segment lost 4 bases and the J segment 0 bases; nucleotides outside the gene matches: 2.

This clone was detected a few times. The genes are TRBV5-4 and TRBJ1-2; the match to TRBD1 covers 9 bases. Germline V CDR1 and CDR2: SGHNT, YYREEE (reference sequence). The CDR3 length is 14 residues. Unmatched junction bases numbered 7, after V lost 2 bases and J lost 8 bases. CDR3 DNA: TGTGCCAGCAGCTTACAGGGGGCGTCGAGCGGCTACACCTTC. This sequence encodes CASSLQGASSGYTF.

The V call is TRBV5-5, the J call TRBJ2-7, with a possible D match to TRBD1 (5 bases). Germline V gives CDR1 SGHKS, CDR2 YYEKEE (reference sequence). Trimming removed 0 bases at V and 2 bases at J, with 9 bases between. The CDR3 contains 14 residues. The CDR3: CASSLAGFPYEQYF. In nucleotides, the CDR3 is TGTGCCAGCAGCTTGGCAGGGTTCCCCTACGAGCAGTACTTC.

V and J are TRBV6-1 and TRBJ2-6, with unresolved D. From germline, CDR1 is MNHNS and CDR2 SASEGT. The germline V and J ends were trimmed by 0 bases and 0 bases, with 9 bases remaining between them. The CDR3 is 17 amino acids. DNA of the CDR3: TGTGCCAGCAGTGAAGCGCATCAGAGCTCTGGGGCCAACGTCCTGACTTTC. It is translated as CASSEAHQSSGANVLTF.

This chain joins TRBV19 and TRBJ2-6; D is uncertain. CDR3 length: 15 amino acids. CDR1 and CDR2 from the germline V gene are LNHDA and SQIVND (reference sequence). V was pared by 5 bases and J by 1 base, with 9 bases between. Written as DNA, the CDR3 is TGTGCCAGTAGTGAACCTAGTTCTGGGGCCAACGTCCTGACTTTC. Protein sequence: CASSEPSSGANVLTF.

V gene TRBV5-6 combines with J gene TRBJ1-6; the match to TRBD1 covers 10 bases. Trimming removed 1 base from V and 10 bases from J; junction bases left unmatched: 5. In germline, CDR1 is SGHDT, CDR2 YYEEEE. The CDR3 spans 15 residues. The CDR3 nucleotides read TGTGCCAGCAGCTTGTACGGACAGGGGGAATCACCCCTCCACTTT. It encodes CASSLYGQGESPLHF.

V and J are TRBV4-1 and TRBJ2-2; 8 bases fit TRBD1. Germline V lookup: CDR1 MGHRA, CDR2 YSYEKL. J gave up 6 bases and V 3 bases, and 6 bases lay outside the gene matches. The CDR3 is 15 amino acids. The CDR3 DNA sequence: TGCGCCAGCAGCCAGACGGACAGGGTGGCCGGGGAGCTGTTTTTT. It is translated as CASSQTDRVAGELFF.

V and J are TRBV19 and TRBJ2-1; 7 bases fit TRBD1. This CDR3 has 14 residues. Germline V lookup: CDR1 LNHDA, CDR2 SQIVND (reference sequence). The V and J ends lost 5 bases and 6 bases, in that order; junction bases with no gene match: 7. The CDR3 is CASSSTGRRNEQFF. The CDR3 DNA reads as TGTGCCAGTAGTTCGACAGGGCGTCGCAATGAGCAGTTCTTC.

The V gene is TRBV2, the J gene TRBJ2-7; possible D gene TRBD1, 6 bases. CDR1 SNHLY and CDR2 FYNNEI come from the germline V gene. The V end lost 6 bases, the J end lost 1 base, and 13 bases lay between the germline ends. The CDR3 is 14 residues long. The CDR3 sequence: CASREPGQSYEQYF. CDR3 DNA: TGTGCCAGCAGGGAACCCGGACAGTCCTACGAGCAGTACTTC.

The genes are TRBV5-4 and TRBJ2-3; TRBD1 might be the D (6 bases). The V gene lost 0 bases and the J gene lost 5 bases, with 7 bases spanning the gap. CDR3 length equals 13 residues. Germline loops: CDR1 SGHNT, CDR2 YYREEE (reference sequence). CDR3 protein: CASSLDREDTQYF. The CDR3 region has the DNA TGTGCCAGCAGCTTGGACAGGGAAGATACGCAGTATTTT.

The rearrangement joins TRBV15 to TRBJ2-5, with TRBD2 identical over 11 bases. V shed 5 bases, J shed 11 bases, and the junction held 7 bases outside the gene matches. The CDR3 runs to 13 residues. Germline V lookup: CDR1 LNHNV, CDR2 YYDKDF (reference sequence). CDR3 region: CATSLAGGQEQYF. In DNA form, the CDR3 reads TGTGCCACCAGCCTAGCGGGGGGCCAAGAGCAGTACTTC.

This clone is a singleton in its sample. V and J are TRBV5-4 and TRBJ2-5, with TRBD2 matching 11 bases. V trimming: 4 bases; J trimming: 0 bases; junction bases outside the gene matches: 2. The CDR3 runs to 15 residues. Per the germline V gene, CDR1 is SGHNT and CDR2 is YYREEE (reference sequence). The CDR3 region is CASSKGLADQETQYF. In DNA form, the CDR3 reads TGTGCCAGCAGCAAGGGACTAGCGGACCAAGAGACCCAGTACTTC.

This clone was detected only once. The rearrangement joins TRBV7-8 to TRBJ1-1, with D hard to call. With 1 base removed from V and 4 bases from J, the gap between germline ends came to 13 bases. The CDR3 runs to 15 residues. Germline V gene data show CDR1 as SGHVS and CDR2 as FQNEAQ. This chain's CDR3 is CASSLVWSPSTEAFF. The CDR3 DNA follows: TGTGCCAGCAGCTTAGTCTGGAGTCCAAGCACTGAAGCTTTCTTT.

The chain carries TRBV4-3 and TRBJ2-1; D is undetermined. The ends were cut back, 2 bases at V and 2 bases at J, with 10 bases in the middle. The CDR3 length is 15 residues. The V gene's germline CDR1 is LGHNA and CDR2 YSLEER. DNA of the CDR3: TGCGCCAGCAGCCAACTTTACGGCCCCTACAATGAGCAGTTCTTC. Translating gives CASSQLYGPYNEQFF.

The chain recombines TRBV11-1 with TRBJ2-7; no clear D. CDR1 and CDR2 from the germline V gene are SGHAT and FQDESV (reference sequence). Trimming removed 3 bases from V and 1 base from J, with 7 bases in between. The CDR3 has 13 residues. The CDR3 DNA reads as TGTGCCAGCAGCTTGGATTGGTCCTACGAGCAGTACTTC. Translation gives CASSLDWSYEQYF.